What follows are 32 T cell receptor beta chains derived from one specimen sequenced in a study of blood T cells in healthy people across ages. Alongside a J-beta primer mix, a sample-barcoded 5' primer served in a second PCR lasting roughly 7 to 11 cycles. TCRdb recomputed calls from the 5' RACE reads with MiXCR, one row per CDR3 protein. The table lists about 720,000 distinct CDR3 sequences, 22% of them singletons. Sequencing used blood. The source is a man aged 65-85 years in good health.

The chain recombines TRBV5-1 with TRBJ2-3; 7 positions agree with TRBD2. V dropped 3 bases and J dropped 3; count of bases not matched to a gene: 10. The CDR3 runs to 16 residues. Germline assignment: CDR1 SGHRS and CDR2 YFSETQ. The chain's CDR3 is CASSWELALVTDTQYF. As DNA, the CDR3 is TGCGCCAGCAGCTGGGAACTAGCGTTGGTGACAGATACGCAGTATTTT.

This chain connects TRBV6-2 or TRBV6-3 to TRBJ2-3; D might be TRBD1 (5 bases). The germline V gene encodes CDR1 MNHEY and CDR2 SVGEGT. There are 14 residues in the CDR3. V lost 2 bases to trimming and J lost 3 bases, with 9 bases between them. This CDR3 reads CASSYVRETDTQYF. CDR3 bases: TGTGCCAGCAGTTACGTCAGGGAAACAGATACGCAGTATTTT.

This clonotype was seen ten or more times. The rearrangement joins TRBV7-3 to TRBJ2-7; 9 nucleotides align to TRBD2. The CDR3 has 17 amino acids. Losses at the gene ends were 0 bases for V and 4 bases for J; bases not matched to a gene: 10. The germline gives CDR1 SGHTA, CDR2 FQGTGA. The CDR3 is CASSLTFWTSDQYEQYV. The CDR3 DNA follows: TGTGCCAGCAGCTTAACGTTTTGGACTAGCGATCAGTACGAGCAGTACGTC.

This clonotype was counted only a few times. This chain uses TRBV3-1 with TRBJ1-2; unclear D gene. Between the trimmed V and J ends, which lost 1 base and 4 bases, there was a span of 10 bases. There are 14 residues in the CDR3. CDR1 and CDR2 (germline): LGHDT, YNNKEL (reference sequence). CDR3 residues: CASSQGSARYGYTF. The CDR3 coding sequence is TGTGCCAGCAGCCAAGGTTCAGCTCGCTATGGCTACACCTTC.

Here the CDR3 reads CASTLSRDYGYTF. CDR3 sequence (DNA): TGCGCCAGCACCCTCTCCAGGGACTATGGCTACACCTTC. The J gene is TRBJ1-2, the V gene TRBV5-1; TRBD1 is a possible D gene (5 bases). The germline V gene encodes CDR1 SGHRS and CDR2 YFSETQ. Trimming left V 6 bases short and J 3 bases short, with 12 bases between. This CDR3 spans 13 amino acids. Combining the CDR3 with reference TRBV5-1 and TRBJ1-2 gives the whole variable domain KAGVTQTPRYLIKTRGQQVTLSCSPISGHRSVSWYQQTPGQGLQFLFEYFSETQRNKGNFPGRFSGRQFSNSRSEMNVSTLELGDSALYLCASTLSRDYGYTFGSGTRLTVV.

This clonotype was seen more than once but under ten times. This chain links TRBV5-5 with TRBJ1-1; possible D gene TRBD1, 6 bases. Germline V gene data show CDR1 as SGHKS and CDR2 as YYEKEE (reference sequence). The CDR3 spans 15 residues. V dropped 1 base and J dropped 6 bases, with 16 bases sitting between them. The CDR3: CASSLWGQGLSEAFF. CDR3 nucleotides: TGTGCCAGCAGCTTGTGGGGGCAGGGTTTGTCTGAAGCTTTCTTT.

This clonotype was seen ten or more times. The chain joins TRBV5-1 to TRBJ2-1; D gene uncertain. The CDR3 has 14 residues. The germline V gene has CDR1 SGHRS and CDR2 YFSETQ. Trimming left V 1 base short and J 5 bases short, with 10 bases between. The CDR3 loop is CASSLIETDNEQFF. The CDR3 nucleotides are TGCGCCAGCAGCTTGATAGAGACTGACAATGAGCAGTTCTTC.

This clonotype was found a few times. In DNA, the CDR3 is TGTGCCAGCAGCCCCCTCGACTCCGGGGAGCTGTTTTTT. It translates to CASSPLDSGELFF. This chain connects TRBV7-2 to TRBJ2-2; no definite D call. CDR1 and CDR2 from the germline V gene are SGHTA and FQGNSA. V lost 5 bases, J lost 6 bases, and 10 bases lay in between. This CDR3 is built from 13 residues.

The rearrangement links TRBV12-3 or TRBV12-4 to TRBJ2-5; weak D call: TRBD2 (6 bases). The end of the DNA is better explained by TRBJ2-1, so the J call may be wrong. There are 13 residues in the CDR3. Here the CDR3 reads CASRWRDFNEQFF. CDR3 DNA sequence: TGTGCCAGCAGGTGGCGGGACTTCAATGAGCAGTTCTTC.

The chain uses TRBV12-3 or TRBV12-4 and TRBJ1-2; D is unclear. V was cut by 5 bases and J by 6 bases, with 7 bases left in between. The CDR3 runs 11 residues. The CDR3 bases are TGTGCCAGCAGTCGGAGGCATGGCTACACCTTC. It translates to CASSRRHGYTF.

This clonotype was counted a few times. V usage is TRBV5-1 and J usage is TRBJ1-4; D is perhaps TRBD1 (6 bases). CDR1 and CDR2 (germline): SGHRS, YFSETQ. CDR3 length: 15 amino acids. V was cut by 0 bases and J by 5 bases, with 11 bases left in between. The CDR3 region has the DNA TGCGCCAGCAGCTTGGCCTCCAGGGGCAATGAAAAACTGTTTTTT. This sequence encodes CASSLASRGNEKLFF.

The V and J genes are TRBV5-1 and TRBJ2-1, with D unclear. The CDR3 runs 14 residues. CDR1 and CDR2 from the germline V gene are SGHRS and YFSETQ. V lost 0 bases and J 7 bases, leaving 11 bases between the germline ends. The CDR3 region has the DNA TGCGCCAGCAGCTTGGGTTCTTTGCAGAATGAGCAGTTCTTC. Its protein is CASSLGSLQNEQFF. Full variable domain (rest looked up from reference TRBV5-1 and TRBJ2-1): KAGVTQTPRYLIKTRGQQVTLSCSPISGHRSVSWYQQTPGQGLQFLFEYFSETQRNKGNFPGRFSGRQFSNSRSEMNVSTLELGDSALYLCASSLGSLQNEQFFGPGTRLTVL.

This clonotype was counted many times. The chain combines TRBV6-5 with TRBJ2-7; 8 bases line up with TRBD1. V lost 5 bases to trimming and J lost 3 bases; unmatched junction nucleotides: 3. CDR1 MNHEY and CDR2 SVGAGI come from the germline V gene. CDR3 length: 13 residues. The CDR3 DNA is TGTGCCAGCAGTCCCGACAGGGGCTACGAGCAGTACTTC. Residues: CASSPDRGYEQYF.

This chain uses TRBV4-1 with TRBJ2-1, with D hard to call. Germline-derived CDR1 and CDR2 are MGHRA and YSYEKL. Trimming removed 0 bases from V and 6 bases from J, with 12 bases in between. The CDR3 is made up of 15 amino acids. The CDR3 coding sequence is TGCGCCAGCAGCCAAGATCGGAACCAGCGCAATGAGCAGTTCTTC. Protein product: CASSQDRNQRNEQFF.

The CDR3 region has the DNA TGTGCCAGCAGCCCAACTAGCGGGAGAGACACCGGGGAGCTGTTTTTT. It is translated as CASSPTSGRDTGELFF. V usage is TRBV12-3 or TRBV12-4 and J usage is TRBJ2-2; 11 bases are shared with TRBD2. The ends lost 6 bases at V and 3 bases at J; junction bases unmatched: 6. The CDR3 runs 16 residues.

This sequence joins TRBV29-1 and TRBJ1-5; no clear D gene. Germline assignment: CDR1 SQVTM and CDR2 ANQGSEA. With 4 bases removed from V and 0 bases from J, the gap between germline ends came to 7 bases. The CDR3 is 13 residues long. The CDR3: CSVGQSSNQPQHF. The CDR3 DNA is TGCAGCGTTGGGCAGTCTAGCAATCAGCCCCAGCATTTT.

The genes are TRBV12-3 or TRBV12-4 and TRBJ1-1, with D perhaps TRBD1 (6 bases). The CDR3 runs 13 residues. V gave up 2 bases and J gave up 11 bases, with 15 bases separating them. The CDR3 nucleotides read TGTGCCAGCAGTTTAACGGGAGGGACAAGGGCTTTCTTT. Its protein product is CASSLTGGTRAFF.

This chain connects TRBV29-1 to TRBJ1-1; 7 bases match TRBD1. Germline V gives CDR1 SQVTM, CDR2 ANQGSEA. This CDR3 region has 14 residues. V was clipped by 6 bases and J by 1 base; unmatched bases: 8. The CDR3 loop reads CSVPAGQTNTEAFF. The DNA of the CDR3 is TGCAGCGTCCCCGCGGGACAGACGAACACTGAAGCTTTCTTT.

This clonotype was seen only a few times. V and J are TRBV10-3 and TRBJ2-7; perhaps D is TRBD1 or TRBD2 (5 bases each). The CDR3 loop spans 12 amino acids. Trimming took 10 bases from V and 5 from J, leaving 15 bases between them. Germline CDR1 reads ENHRY; CDR2 reads SYGVKD. The CDR3 spells CATRDARDEQYF. The CDR3 coding sequence is TGTGCCACCCGGGACGCCCGCGACGAGCAGTACTTC.

This clonotype was counted between two and nine times. CDR3 protein: CASSGDFDNEQFF. CDR3 DNA sequence: TGTGCCAGCAGCGGGGACTTTGACAATGAGCAGTTCTTC. This sequence joins TRBV5-6 and TRBJ2-1, with D possibly TRBD2 on 6 matching bases. Germline assignment: CDR1 SGHDT and CDR2 YYEEEE. V was pared by 4 bases and J by 5 bases, with 10 bases between. This CDR3 has 13 residues.

The chain links TRBV29-1 to TRBJ2-5; D is perhaps TRBD1 (5 bases). The CDR3 runs to 12 residues. V dropped 4 bases and J dropped 4 bases, with 10 bases sitting between them. CDR1 SQVTM and CDR2 ANQGSEA come from the germline V gene. The CDR3 protein is CSVVGQGETQYF. The CDR3 DNA reads TGCAGCGTTGTGGGGCAGGGAGAGACCCAGTACTTC.

This clonotype was counted only a few times. The CDR3 is CASSIQAGWTDTQYF. CDR3 bases: TGTGCCAGCAGCATTCAAGCGGGATGGACAGATACGCAGTATTTT. This chain links TRBV7-3 with TRBJ2-3; TRBD2 agrees at 7 bases. Losses at the gene ends were 5 bases for V and 3 bases for J; bases not matched to a gene: 8. The CDR3 totals 15 residues. The germline V gene has CDR1 SGHTA and CDR2 FQGTGA.

This chain joins TRBV6-5 and TRBJ2-3, with D possibly TRBD2 on 6 matching bases. The CDR3 loop spans 13 amino acids. CDR1 and CDR2 (germline): MNHEY, SVGAGI. The ends were cut back, 10 bases at V and 2 bases at J, with 13 bases in the middle. CDR3 sequence: CATGDASTDTQYF. CDR3 nucleotide sequence: TGTGCCACGGGGGACGCCTCCACAGATACGCAGTATTTT.

There are a few counts of this clonotype. This chain uses TRBV7-2 with TRBJ1-4, with D possibly matching TRBD1 (6 bases). Germline V gene sequence: CDR1 SGHTA, CDR2 FQGNSA. Trimming took 5 bases from V and 11 from J, leaving 18 bases between them. The CDR3 consists of 14 residues. Written as DNA, the CDR3 is TGTGCCAGCAGCCAATGGACAGTCCGAAGTAAACTGTTTTTT. This sequence encodes CASSQWTVRSKLFF.

The chain links TRBV12-3 or TRBV12-4 to TRBJ1-2; D might be TRBD1 (6 bases). The CDR3 contains 11 residues. Trimming shortened V by 6 bases and J by 9 bases, and 11 bases separated the two germline ends. The CDR3 DNA reads as TGTGCCAGCAGCCAGGGGACGCGCTACACCTTC. Translation: CASSQGTRYTF.

This clonotype was picked up a small number of times. The V and J genes are TRBV12-3 or TRBV12-4 and TRBJ1-3; D not resolved. V lost 1 base and J lost 1, with 8 bases in between. There are 15 residues in the CDR3. The CDR3 spells CASSLDQFSGNTIYF. For the CDR3, the DNA is TGTGCCAGCAGTTTAGATCAGTTTTCTGGAAACACCATATATTTT.

The rearrangement links TRBV12-3 or TRBV12-4 to TRBJ2-3; D call uncertain. Trimming pared 5 bases from V and 0 bases from J, leaving 9 bases between. The CDR3 consists of 14 residues. CDR3 coding DNA: TGTGCCAGCAGTAAACGGTCTAGCACAGATACGCAGTATTTT. As protein: CASSKRSSTDTQYF.

This chain links TRBV10-3 with TRBJ2-3, with D maybe TRBD2 (6 bases). CDR3 size: 15 residues. Trimming pared 4 bases from V and 2 bases from J, leaving 13 bases between. Germline V gene sequence: CDR1 ENHRY, CDR2 SYGVKD. Written as DNA, the CDR3 is TGTGCCATCAGTGGACGGGAGAGGAACACAGATACGCAGTATTTT. The encoded protein is CAISGRERNTDTQYF.

The gene calls are TRBV7-9 and TRBJ1-3; 9 nucleotides align to TRBD1. Germline lookup yields CDR1 SEHNR and CDR2 FQNEAQ (reference sequence). V lost 3 bases, J lost 3 bases, and 6 bases stayed unmatched. This CDR3 has 16 amino acids. As DNA, the CDR3 is TGTGCCAGCAGCTTCGAACAGGGGGCTGGTGGAAACACCATATATTTT. Translated: CASSFEQGAGGNTIYF.

This clonotype showed up just a few times. This chain uses TRBV5-1 with TRBJ1-5; D is ambiguous. The V gene's germline CDR1 is SGHRS and CDR2 YFSETQ. Deletions cut 0 bases from V and 2 bases from J, with 9 bases between. The CDR3 spans 15 residues. The CDR3 spells CASSLGGKGNQPQHF. In nucleotides, the CDR3 is TGCGCCAGCAGCTTGGGCGGGAAGGGCAATCAGCCCCAGCATTTT.

This clonotype was picked up a small number of times. This chain joins TRBV4-1 and TRBJ2-3, with D unclear. The ends were cut back, 1 base at V and 2 bases at J, with 16 bases in the middle. There are 17 residues in the CDR3. Germline CDR1 is MGHRA and CDR2 is YSYEKL. The CDR3 nucleotides are TGCGCCAGCAGCCAAGGGCCTACAGTCCAGACCACAGATACGCAGTATTTT. Residues: CASSQGPTVQTTDTQYF.

This clonotype was recorded a few times. The junction and the germline gene differ at one end; a read error may be behind it. In DNA form, the CDR3 reads TGTACCAGCAGCTCAAACAGGGGTCAGGGTGAGCAGTTCTTC. This sequence encodes CTSSSNRGQGEQFF. This rearrangement joins TRBV11-2 to TRBJ2-1; TRBD1 matches 7 bases. The CDR3 is 14 residues long. Germline CDR1 is SGHAT and CDR2 is FQNNGV.